This T cell receptor (beta chain) stems from a study of cytomegalovirus exposure and HLA in healthy donors (dated by TCRdb to about 2017). Notes on the research overall: An earlier analysis of some 600 of the donors reported 276 Gb of sequence data and 90 million to 120 million unique TCR beta sequences obtained from about 180 million T cells. Roughly 300 gigabases of sequencing data and some 85 million unique TCR sequences were included in an early release covering around 600 HLA-typed donors. Of the 350 to 400 genotyped donors, approximately 83% fell in the genetic ancestry cluster associated with self-reported Caucasian donors. The study aimed to test whether cataloging public T cell receptors could reveal signatures of past pathogen exposure. The study used immunosequencing to profile the T cell repertoires of around 600 subjects and linked those repertoires to cytomegalovirus serostatus. A separate validation cohort of 100 to 150 different subjects was used in addition to the approximately 670-subject first cohort. To predict cytomegalovirus infection status, the study combined high-throughput TCR immunosequencing, statistical association of individual TCRs with disease status, and machine learning. A later analysis re-examined previously published TCR beta repertoires from about 700 donors and added high-resolution HLA genotyping to investigate patterns of TCR occurrence. Rather than drawing on any new phenotypic data, the later analysis identified candidate immune exposures from TCR beta sequences and the way those sequences occurred across donors. In an earlier analysis of around 540 of the donors, high-throughput TCR beta sequencing was used to judge whether each TCR beta V gene segment behaved as functional or pseudogenic. Donor age, sex, ethnicity and CMV serostatus were compiled alongside the repertoire data. A later genetic analysis used genome-wide SNP genotypes for about 65% of the roughly 700 donors, treating that subset as a discovery cohort. Every discovery cohort repertoire had been produced on one sequencing platform. HLA typing included class I and class II loci at four-digit resolution. Typing coverage varied by locus: roughly 620-630 donors for A, B, C, DRB1 and DQB1; approximately 520 for DQA1; over 600 for DPA1; roughly 450 for DPB1. Because of strong linkage in the cohort, roughly 5 DR-DQ haplotypes were treated as single units for association and clustering. Across some 400 genotyped donors of the cohort, an average of roughly 250,000 unique TCR beta nucleotide sequences per donor were sequenced, and about a sixth of those sequences were non-productive. What the work shows at the level of the full study, not this receptor alone: A cluster of highly shared sequence variants was judged likely to represent a technical artifact of the sequencing pipeline. The study listed 164 TCR beta chains as associated with cytomegalovirus. When HLA alleles, especially DR and DQ, strongly co-occurred, TCR associations were difficult to assign to individual alleles. An earlier analysis of approximately 540 of the donors showed that most TCR beta V segments appeared in productive rearrangements either about 87% or about 30% of the time, which broadly matched IMGT annotations. Presence/absence analyses assumed roughly uniform sequencing depth across donors, an assumption that may not hold. In a later analysis, several top co-occurrence clusters were reported to appear linked to parvovirus B19, influenza, CMV and Epstein-Barr virus. In vitro tests confirmed that a few of the cytomegalovirus-associated TCR beta chains recognize cytomegalovirus antigens. A later analysis found that HLA-associated TCR beta chains were more clonally expanded and had lower generation probabilities than equally common non-associated chains. The classifier was reported to diagnose cytomegalovirus status with high specificity and sensitivity in both the original cohort and the validation cohort. For the cohort, immune exposure information was limited to CMV serostatus. According to a later analysis, TCR association rates differed among HLA loci, with DRB1 alleles showing the most associated TCRs and HLA-C alleles showing the fewest. A further reported finding was that TCR beta sequences accurately predicted the HLA-A and HLA-B alleles for most subjects in the first cohort. HLA typing was unavailable for some donors at each locus, so association tests used only the typed subset. Because counts were too low, fewer than 20 rarely observed V segments, including chromosome 9 orphons, were excluded from the earlier analysis of fewer than 650 of the donors. A later genetic analysis associated a missense DCLRE1C variant with V-gene and J-gene trimming of TCR beta chains, and an independent cohort replicated the association. Compared with the 666-donor mean, donors in an Asian-associated ancestry cluster had fewer N-insertions in productive TCRs, according to a later genetic analysis. Most TCR sequences were observed very rarely across donors, whereas some public TCRs were present in many individuals. A later analysis associated approximately 17,000 TCR beta sequences with specific HLA alleles at a false discovery rate of 0.05. According to a later analysis, most CMV-associated TCR beta chains appeared to be HLA-restricted, and the HLA associations seemed to be driven largely by CMV exposure. Some IMGT-functional V segments, including TRBV6-2 and TRBV6-3, could not be distinguished by the 87-base-pair reads and were therefore excluded. The cohort was sequenced for TCR beta chains only, and without alpha or paired-chain data the features that could be detected were limited. It was suggested by the authors that the approach could potentially be generalized to other disease states and immunological phenotypes. Linkage disequilibrium might explain the correlated functional status among segregating V segments, but an unknown experimental factor could not be excluded.

The cohort comprised several hundred healthy bone marrow donors. At the time of sampling, every cohort member was nominally healthy, though immune exposures that went unrecorded were likely present. The donor was CMV seropositive and belonged to the group of about 290 seropositive cohort members. Each donor provided a peripheral blood sample, and peripheral blood mononuclear cells were used for TCR beta sequencing. Genomic DNA extraction from the blood cell samples was performed with the Qiagen DNeasy Blood Extraction Kit. For this chain, trimming is 7 bases at the V end and 7 bases at the J end, and the number of junction bases without a gene match is 10. From the germline V gene (reference sequence), CDR1 is LNHDA and CDR2 is SQIVND. The cysteine opens and the phenylalanine closes a CDR3 of 14 amino acids. CDR3 DNA is the only sequence kept; it has 42 bases, read in frame from the first base. Library preparation employed the immunoSEQ multiplex PCR assay. For the multiplex PCR, a mixture combining 60 forward primers for TCR Vbeta segments and 13 reverse primers for TCR Jbeta segments was used. Amplification of the CDR3 region of rearranged TCR beta genes was performed with a multiplex PCR assay on genomic DNA. Amplified TCR beta libraries were sequenced as 87-base-pair reads on the Illumina HiSeq System. The authors' analysis ran thus. A later analysis counted about 80 million unique TCR beta chains across the 666 repertoires, and roughly 9.9 million of these chains were shared by at least two donors. Raw reads were error-corrected and collapsed into unique sequences with a nearest-neighbor algorithm that merged closely related sequences to remove PCR and sequencing errors. To assign V, D and J gene segments, CDR3 sequences were aligned to IMGT reference sequences. For a sequence to be retained, a match of at least six nucleotides to both a V gene segment and a J gene segment was required. Rearrangements were classified as productive when the CDR3 lacked stop codons and remained in frame with V and J, and all other rearrangements were classified as non-productive. CDR3 was defined by IMGT convention, running from the second conserved V-encoded cysteine to the conserved J-encoded phenylalanine. In an earlier analysis of roughly 610 of the donors, sequences lacking an unambiguous match to a single V gene segment were excluded. In an earlier analysis of more than 500 of the donors, a V segment was called functional when productive rearrangements were above 56.7%, and segregating when the standard deviation between donors exceeded 5%. A statistical classification framework was developed to diagnose cytomegalovirus status using the catalog of TCR beta chain sequences. In a later analysis, TCR nucleotide sequences were compared against IMGT/GENE-DB human TR gene sequences so that V and J genes could be assigned. Using the TCRdist pipeline, a later analysis assigned CDR3 sequences along with most-parsimonious VDJ recombination scenarios. In a later analysis, each TCR beta chain was defined by its CDR3 amino acid sequence together with its V-gene family, and reads without a unique V-gene family were excluded. To address suspected cross-contamination and a sequencing artifact, a later analysis removed around 590 highly shared, low-generation-probability nucleotide sequences. A later analysis calculated a clonal expansion index for each public chain from normalized within-repertoire ranks of inferred template counts. Generation probabilities in a later analysis came from a VDJ recombination model fitted to out-of-frame rearrangements, and those results were checked against IGoR. A later analysis scored TCR-TCR, TCR-HLA and TCR-CMV co-occurrence with hypergeometric tests, applying a repertoire-size bias correction to TCR pairs. In a later analysis, false discovery rates were estimated by permuting HLA or CMV assignments 20 times. In a later analysis, co-occurring TCRs were grouped using DBSCAN, and TCRdist sequence similarity was added for clustering within HLA-allele-positive subsets. Co-occurrence clustering excluded repertoires with fewer than 30,000 or more than 120,000 public chains, plus five with anomalous nucleotide sharing. The table was pulled from immuneACCESS by TCRdb, which kept in-frame rearrangements only. Such tables lose some clones; where checked, under half of the loss comes from unresolved V genes, and the rest has no known cause. V and J calls and clone size are those listed in that table; D and trimming were worked out from the DNA. The sample contains around 80,000 clones, 74% of them found a single time. The ten largest clonotypes hold roughly 9.1% of the sample.

This clone was observed a single time. Its antigen is not yet known. Base qualities are not recorded, but no much larger clone differs from it by a single base. This chain is built from TRBV19 and TRBJ1-5; 7 central nucleotides agree with TRBD1. The sequence came from a man aged 40-49 years in good health and CMV-seropositive. The source material was PBMCs. For the CDR3, the sequence is CASNPADREQPQHF. In nucleotides, the sequence is TGTGCCAGTAATCCTGCCGACAGGGAACAGCCCCAGCATTTT.